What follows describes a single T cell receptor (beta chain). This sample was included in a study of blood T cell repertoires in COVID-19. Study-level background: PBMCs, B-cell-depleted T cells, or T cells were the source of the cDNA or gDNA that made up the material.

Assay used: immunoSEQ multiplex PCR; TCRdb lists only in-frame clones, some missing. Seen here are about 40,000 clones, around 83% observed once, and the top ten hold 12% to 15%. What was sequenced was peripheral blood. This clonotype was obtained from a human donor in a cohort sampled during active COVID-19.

The CDR3 bases are TGTGCCAGCAGCGGCGGACTGGGTCGGGCGGAGCAGTTCTTC. Its translation is CASSGGLGRAEQFF. V and J are TRBV9 and TRBJ2-1; weak D call: TRBD2 (5 bases). V lost 3 bases and J lost 10, with 17 bases in between. The CDR3 runs 14 residues. Germline assignment: CDR1 SGDLS and CDR2 YYNGEE.